The present T cell receptor (beta chain) was sequenced within a study of T cell repertoires in cytomegalovirus infection. Study as a whole: The authors used CMV epitopes that were HLA-C-restricted (recently identified) and HLA-B-restricted (well studied). Public TCR beta signature analysis indicated the presence of both CMV infection and matching HLA type.

This CDR3 region has 15 residues. V shed 1 base and J shed 0 bases, with 7 bases lying between them. Study results and caveats: Summed frequency of public TCR beta families distinguished CMV carriers with the relevant HLA. Within the response measured ex vivo, HLA-C-restricted CMV-specific TCR beta clonotypes were dominant.

In the case of this clonotype: Its antigen is unidentified.

Each CDR3 protein is one row after TCRdb ran MiXCR on the reads. Of approximately 350,000 distinct CDR3 sequences listed, about 35% are singletons. This clonotype was obtained from a human donor in good health (CMV status not recorded). Some clones in this sample may be carry-over from other donors' samples. This chain connects TRBV12-3 or TRBV12-4 to TRBJ2-4, with D possibly being TRBD1 or TRBD2 (6 bases each). Sequences were derived from cultured PBMCs, sampled from culture after CMV antigen stimulation. The CDR3 DNA follows: TGTGCCAGCAGTTTAGAGGGGGGAGCCAAAAACATTCAGTACTTC. Translation: CASSLEGGAKNIQYF.